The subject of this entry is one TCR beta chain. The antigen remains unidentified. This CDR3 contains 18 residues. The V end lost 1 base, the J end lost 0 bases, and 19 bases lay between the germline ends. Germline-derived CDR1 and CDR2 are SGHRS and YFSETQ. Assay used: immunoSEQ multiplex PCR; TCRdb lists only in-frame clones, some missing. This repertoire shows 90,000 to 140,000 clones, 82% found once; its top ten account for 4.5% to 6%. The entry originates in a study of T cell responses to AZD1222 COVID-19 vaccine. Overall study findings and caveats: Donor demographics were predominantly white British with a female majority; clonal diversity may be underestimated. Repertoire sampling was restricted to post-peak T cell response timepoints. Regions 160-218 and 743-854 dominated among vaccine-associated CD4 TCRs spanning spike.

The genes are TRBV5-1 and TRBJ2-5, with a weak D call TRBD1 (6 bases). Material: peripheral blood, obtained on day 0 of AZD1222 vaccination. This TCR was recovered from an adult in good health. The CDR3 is CASSLNVVSRTDQETQYF. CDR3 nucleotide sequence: TGCGCCAGCAGCTTGAACGTGGTGAGTCGGACAGACCAAGAGACCCAGTACTTC.